The following is a T cell receptor (beta chain) sequence with its context. Sequenced by immunoSEQ multiplex PCR; TCRdb stores in-frame clones only, minus some. Seen here are 90,000 to 100,000 clones, about nine tenths observed once, and the top ten hold over 3%. The sample comes from a study of control samples from healthy donors and cancer patients. Germline values: CDR1 MDHEN, CDR2 SYDVKM. The V gene lost 6 bases and the J gene lost 2 bases, with 11 bases spanning the gap. The CDR3 runs to 14 residues. The sequence was obtained from a woman aged 18-30 years in good health. The rearrangement links TRBV28 to TRBJ1-5; D may be TRBD1 (5 bases). Sequenced sample: blood. CDR3 sequence: CASSHRRGNQPQHF. The CDR3 nucleotides are TGTGCCAGCAGCCACCGCAGGGGCAATCAGCCCCAGCATTTT. Full variable domain (missing parts from reference TRBV28 and TRBJ1-5): DVKVTQSSRYLVKRTGEKVFLECVQDMDHENMFWYRQDPGLGLRLIYFSYDVKMKEKGDIPEGYSVSREKKERFSLILESASTNQTSMYLCASSHRRGNQPQHFGDGTRLSIL.